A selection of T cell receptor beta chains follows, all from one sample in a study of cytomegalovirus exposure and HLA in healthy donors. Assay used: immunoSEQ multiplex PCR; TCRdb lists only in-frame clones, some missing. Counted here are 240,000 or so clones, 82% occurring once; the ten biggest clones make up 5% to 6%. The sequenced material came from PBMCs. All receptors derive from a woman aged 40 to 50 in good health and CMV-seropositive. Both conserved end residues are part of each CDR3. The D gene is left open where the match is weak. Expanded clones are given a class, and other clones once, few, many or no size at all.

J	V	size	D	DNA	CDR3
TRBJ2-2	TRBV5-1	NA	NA	TGCGCCAGCACCGAGGCCCGGAACAATATCAGTCCCGGGGAGCTGTTTTTT	CASTEARNNISPGELFF
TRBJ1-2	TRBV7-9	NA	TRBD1	TGTGCCAGCAGCCCCGACAGGGACAATGATGGCTACACCTTC	CASSPDRDNDGYTF
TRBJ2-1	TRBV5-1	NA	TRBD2	TGCGCCAGCAGCATGGGACTAGCGGGTTACAATGAGCAGTTCTTC	CASSMGLAGYNEQFF
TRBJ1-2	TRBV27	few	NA	TGTGCCAGCAGTTTGAGTCGGAACTATGGCTACACCTTC	CASSLSRNYGYTF
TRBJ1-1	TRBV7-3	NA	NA	TGTGCCAGCAGACCCGCAGGGAACACTGAAGCTTTCTTT	CASRPAGNTEAFF
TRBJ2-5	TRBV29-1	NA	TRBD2	TGCAGCGTTGTAACCGGGACTAGCGGAAAAGAGACCCAGTACTTC	CSVVTGTSGKETQYF
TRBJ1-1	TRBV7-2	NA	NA	TGTGCCAGCAGCTCCCGGACGGGGATGAACGCTGAAGCTTTCTTT	CASSSRTGMNAEAFF
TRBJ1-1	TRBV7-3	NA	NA	TGTGCCAGCAGCTTAACACGAGGAACTGAAGCTTTCTTT	CASSLTRGTEAFF
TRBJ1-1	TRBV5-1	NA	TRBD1	TGCGCCAGCAGCTTGGCGGTGACAGGGGGTATTATGAACACTGAAGCTTTCTTT	CASSLAVTGGIMNTEAFF
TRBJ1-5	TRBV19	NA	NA	TGTGCCAGTAGTATAGGAGGTCGGCAGCCCCAGCATTTT	CASSIGGRQPQHF
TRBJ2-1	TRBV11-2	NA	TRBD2	TGTGCCAGCAGGAACGCATGGGGGACTAGTGGCGATGAGCAGTTCTTC	CASRNAWGTSGDEQFF
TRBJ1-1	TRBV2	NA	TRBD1	TGTGCCAGCAGAGCGACAGGGGGGGGTCGGACTGAAGCTTTCTTT	CASRATGGGRTEAFF
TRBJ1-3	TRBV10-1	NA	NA	TGCGCCAGCAGACAGGACTCTGGAAACACCATATATTTT	CASRQDSGNTIYF
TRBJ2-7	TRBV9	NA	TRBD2	TGTGCCAGCAGCGTTGGTAGCGGGAGGGGGATAGGCTACGAGCAGTACTTC	CASSVGSGRGIGYEQYF
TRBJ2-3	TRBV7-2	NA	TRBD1	TGTGCCAGCAGCCCAGGGGGTACAGATACGCAGTATTTT	CASSPGGTDTQYF
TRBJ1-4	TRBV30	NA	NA	TGTGCCTGGAGTGGGAGGCCGAATGAAAAACTGTTTTTT	CAWSGRPNEKLFF
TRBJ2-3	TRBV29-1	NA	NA	TGCAGCGTTGAAGAGAACTCTATGTTCACAGATACGCAGTATTTT	CSVEENSMFTDTQYF
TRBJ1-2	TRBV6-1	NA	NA	TGTGCCAGCATCGGGGGAAGTAGTGTCTATGGCTACACCTTC	CASIGGSSVYGYTF
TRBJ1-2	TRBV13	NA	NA	TGTGCCAGCAGCTTAGGGGGGAGATATGGCTACACCTTC	CASSLGGRYGYTF
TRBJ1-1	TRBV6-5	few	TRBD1	TGTGCCAGCAGTTACGCCCGGGACAGGGCCACTGAAGCTTTCTTT	CASSYARDRATEAFF
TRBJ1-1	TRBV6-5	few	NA	TGTGCCAGCCGCAAGGTCCGCGGGAGTGTAACTTTCTTT	CASRKVRGSVTFF
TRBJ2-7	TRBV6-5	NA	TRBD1	TGTGCCAGCCGCGACAGGGGGAGCCACGAGCAGTACTTC	CASRDRGSHEQYF
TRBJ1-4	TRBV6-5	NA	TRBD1	TGTGCCAGCAGTTGGGGGGACAGGGGGAAAAAACTGTTTTTT	CASSWGDRGKKLFF
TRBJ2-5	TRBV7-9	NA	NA	TGTGCCAGCAGCTTAGGATATCGTGGGCCCATCCAAGAGACCCAGTACTTC	CASSLGYRGPIQETQYF
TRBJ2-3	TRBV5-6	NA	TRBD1	TGTGCCAGCAGCCCCGGGGACAGAAATACGCAGTATTTT	CASSPGDRNTQYF
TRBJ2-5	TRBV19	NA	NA	TGTGCCAGTAGTATAGAGCACAGGGAAGAGACCCAGTACTTC	CASSIEHREETQYF
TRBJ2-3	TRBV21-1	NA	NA	TGTGCCAGCAGCTCCCCCCGGAAAAGGACAGGGGGCGCAGATACGCAGTATTTT	CASSSPRKRTGGADTQYF
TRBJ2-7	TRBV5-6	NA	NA	TGTGCCAGCAGCTTGGCCGCGGGTCCAAGCTCCTACGAGCAGTACTTC	CASSLAAGPSSYEQYF
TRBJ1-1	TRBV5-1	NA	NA	TGCGCCAGCAGCGTAGGGGGAGTGAACACTGAAGCTTTCTTT	CASSVGGVNTEAFF
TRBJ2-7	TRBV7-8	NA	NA	TGTGCCAGCAGCGAAACAGGGCCCTACGAGCAGTACTTC	CASSETGPYEQYF
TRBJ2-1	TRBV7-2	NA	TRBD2	TGTGCCAGCACCACCGGGGGGGGGATTTACAATGAGCAGTTCTTC	CASTTGGGIYNEQFF
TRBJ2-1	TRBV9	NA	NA	TGTGCCAGCAGCGTAGGGGGTAGCGTAAGCAATGAGCAGTTCTTC	CASSVGGSVSNEQFF
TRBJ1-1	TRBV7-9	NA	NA	TGTGCCAGCAGCCTACTTACAGGGACGGGCACTGGAGCTTTCTTT	CASSLLTGTGTGAFF
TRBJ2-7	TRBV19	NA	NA	TGTGCCAGTAGTGGAGGGTTGAGCTACGAGCAGTACTTC	CASSGGLSYEQYF
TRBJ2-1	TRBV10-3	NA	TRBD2	TGTGCCATCAGTGATAGCGGGGGAAGGGATGAGCAGTTCTTC	CAISDSGGRDEQFF
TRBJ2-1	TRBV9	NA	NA	TGTGCCAGCAGCGCGGACTCAACCAGGAATGAGCAGTTCTTC	CASSADSTRNEQFF
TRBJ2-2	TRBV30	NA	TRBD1	TGTGCCTGGAGCCCGTCCGGGACAGGTGCCACCGGGGAGCTGTTTTTT	CAWSPSGTGATGELFF
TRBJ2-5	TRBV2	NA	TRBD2	TGTGCCAGTAGACTAGCGGGAGGGGTGGGGACCCAGTACTTC	CASRLAGGVGTQYF
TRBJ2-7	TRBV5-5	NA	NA	TGTGCCAGCAGCTTGTTGGGACGGGGGTACGAGCAGTACTTC	CASSLLGRGYEQYF
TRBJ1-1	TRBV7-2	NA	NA	TGTGCCAGCAGCTTCAGGGGCAGGAACACTGAAGCTTTCTTT	CASSFRGRNTEAFF
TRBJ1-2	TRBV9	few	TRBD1	TGTGCCAGCAGCGGGGGGGACAGGGGGTCGGACTATGGCTACACCTTC	CASSGGDRGSDYGYTF
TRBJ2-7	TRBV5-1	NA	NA	TGCGCCAGCAGCCTTTTCGACAAGCAGTACTTC	CASSLFDKQYF
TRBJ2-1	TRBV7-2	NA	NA	TGTGCCAGCAGCTTAGGGAGGCGTGAGCAGTTCTTC	CASSLGRREQFF
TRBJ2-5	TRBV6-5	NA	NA	TGTGCCAGCAGTTACGGGGCTGATTGGGAGACCCAGTACTTC	CASSYGADWETQYF
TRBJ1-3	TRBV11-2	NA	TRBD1	TGTGCCAGCAGCTACAGGGGGCTAGGAAACACCATATATTTT	CASSYRGLGNTIYF
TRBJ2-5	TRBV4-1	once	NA	TGCGCCAGCAGCCAAGTCCGCGGAGAGACCCAGTACTTC	CASSQVRGETQYF
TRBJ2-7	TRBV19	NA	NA	TGTGCCAGTACAGGGGATCCCCACGAGCAGTACTTC	CASTGDPHEQYF
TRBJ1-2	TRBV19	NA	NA	TGTGCCAGTAGTATAGGCGGGCGCGGCTACACCTTC	CASSIGGRGYTF
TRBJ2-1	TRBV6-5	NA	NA	TGTGCCAGCAGCCGGGACTCCACGGGATACAATGAGCAGTTCTTC	CASSRDSTGYNEQFF
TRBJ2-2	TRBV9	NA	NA	TGTGCCAGCAGCGGCCAGGGTATCACCGGGGAGCTGTTTTTT	CASSGQGITGELFF
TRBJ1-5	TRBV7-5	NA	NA	TGTGTCAGAAGCCTTAGCAATCAGCCCCAGCATTTT	CVRSLSNQPQHF
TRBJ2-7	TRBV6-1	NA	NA	TGTGCCAGCACACTCCAAGAAGCCACCTACGAGCAGTACTTC	CASTLQEATYEQYF
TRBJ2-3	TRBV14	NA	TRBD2	TGTGCCAGCAGCCGCCAGACTAGCCGACTAAACACAGATACGCAGTATTTT	CASSRQTSRLNTDTQYF
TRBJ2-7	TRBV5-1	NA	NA	TGCGCCAGCAGCTACGGGGGGCCCGGCTACGAGCAGTACTTC	CASSYGGPGYEQYF
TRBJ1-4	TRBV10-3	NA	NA	TGTGCCATCAGGCTACACGGTCTGCGGGGCAGCGAAAAACTGTTTTTT	CAIRLHGLRGSEKLFF
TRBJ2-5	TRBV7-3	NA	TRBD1	TGTGCCAGCAGCCGAGGGCAGACAGGGATAGAGACCCAGTACTTC	CASSRGQTGIETQYF
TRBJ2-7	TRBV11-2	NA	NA	TGTGCCAGCAGCCCCGGGTCAACCTACGAGCAGTACTTC	CASSPGSTYEQYF